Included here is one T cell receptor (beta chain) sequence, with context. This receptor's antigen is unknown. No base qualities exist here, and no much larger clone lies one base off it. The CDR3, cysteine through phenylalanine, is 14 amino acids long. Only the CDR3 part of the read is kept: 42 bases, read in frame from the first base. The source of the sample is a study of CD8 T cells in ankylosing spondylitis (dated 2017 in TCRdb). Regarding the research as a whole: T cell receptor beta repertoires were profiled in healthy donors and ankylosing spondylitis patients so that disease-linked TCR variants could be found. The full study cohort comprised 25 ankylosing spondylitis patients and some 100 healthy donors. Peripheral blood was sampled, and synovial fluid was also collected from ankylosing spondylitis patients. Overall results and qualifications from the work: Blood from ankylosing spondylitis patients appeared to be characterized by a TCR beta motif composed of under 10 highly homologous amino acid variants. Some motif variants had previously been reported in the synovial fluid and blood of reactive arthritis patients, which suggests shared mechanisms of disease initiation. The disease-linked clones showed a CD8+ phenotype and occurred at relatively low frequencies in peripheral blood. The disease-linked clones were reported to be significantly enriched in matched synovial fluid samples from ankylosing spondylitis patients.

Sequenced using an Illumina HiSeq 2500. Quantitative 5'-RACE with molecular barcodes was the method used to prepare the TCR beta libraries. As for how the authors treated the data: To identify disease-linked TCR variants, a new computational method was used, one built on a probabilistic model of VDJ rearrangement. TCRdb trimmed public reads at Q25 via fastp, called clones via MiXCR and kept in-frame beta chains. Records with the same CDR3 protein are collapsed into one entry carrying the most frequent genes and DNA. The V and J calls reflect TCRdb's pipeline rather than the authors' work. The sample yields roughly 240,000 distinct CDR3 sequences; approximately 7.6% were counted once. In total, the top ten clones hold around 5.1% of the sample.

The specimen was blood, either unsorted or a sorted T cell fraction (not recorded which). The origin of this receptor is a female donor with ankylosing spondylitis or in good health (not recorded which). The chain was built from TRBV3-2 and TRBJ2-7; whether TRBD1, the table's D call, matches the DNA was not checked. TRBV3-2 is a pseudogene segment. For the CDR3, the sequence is CAISPGLVCYEQYF. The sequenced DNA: TGTGCCATCAGCCCGGGGCTCGTCTGCTACGAGCAGTACTTC.